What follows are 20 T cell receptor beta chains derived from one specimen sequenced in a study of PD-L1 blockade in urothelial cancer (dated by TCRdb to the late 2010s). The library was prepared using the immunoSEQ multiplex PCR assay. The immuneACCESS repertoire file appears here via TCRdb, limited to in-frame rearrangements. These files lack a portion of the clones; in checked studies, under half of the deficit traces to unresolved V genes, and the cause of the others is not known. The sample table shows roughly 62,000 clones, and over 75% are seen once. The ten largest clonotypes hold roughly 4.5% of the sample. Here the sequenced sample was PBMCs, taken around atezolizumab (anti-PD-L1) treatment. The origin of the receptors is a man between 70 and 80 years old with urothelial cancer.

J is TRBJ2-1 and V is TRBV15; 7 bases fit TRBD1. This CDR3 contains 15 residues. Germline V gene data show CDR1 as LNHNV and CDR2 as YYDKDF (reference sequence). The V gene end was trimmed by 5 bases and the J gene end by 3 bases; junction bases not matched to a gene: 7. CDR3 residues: CATSQGQLSYNEQFF. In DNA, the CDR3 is TGTGCCACCAGCCAGGGACAGTTAAGCTACAATGAGCAGTTCTTC.

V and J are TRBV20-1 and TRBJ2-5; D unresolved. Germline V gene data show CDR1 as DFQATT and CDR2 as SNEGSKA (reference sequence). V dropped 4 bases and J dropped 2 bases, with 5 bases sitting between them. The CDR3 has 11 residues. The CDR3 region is CSAKQQETQYF. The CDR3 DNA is TGCAGTGCTAAACAGCAAGAGACCCAGTACTTC.

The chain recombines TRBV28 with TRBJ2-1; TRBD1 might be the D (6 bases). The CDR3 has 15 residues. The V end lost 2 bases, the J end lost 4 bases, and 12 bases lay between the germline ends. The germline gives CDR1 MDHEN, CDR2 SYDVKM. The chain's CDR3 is CASSLQGRGYNEQFF. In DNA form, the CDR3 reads TGTGCCAGCAGTTTACAGGGGCGAGGGTACAATGAGCAGTTCTTC.

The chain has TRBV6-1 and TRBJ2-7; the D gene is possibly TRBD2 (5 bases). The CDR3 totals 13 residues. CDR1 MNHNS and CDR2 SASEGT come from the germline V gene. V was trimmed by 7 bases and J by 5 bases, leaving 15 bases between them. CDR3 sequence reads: CASTKGAEDEQYF. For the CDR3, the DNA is TGTGCCAGCACGAAGGGAGCTGAGGACGAGCAGTACTTC.

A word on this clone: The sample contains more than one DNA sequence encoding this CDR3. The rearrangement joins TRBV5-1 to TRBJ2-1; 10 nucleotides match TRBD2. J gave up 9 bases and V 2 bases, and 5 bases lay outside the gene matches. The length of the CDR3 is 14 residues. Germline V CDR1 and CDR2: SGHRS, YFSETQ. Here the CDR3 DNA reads TGCGCCAGCAGCTTAACTAGCGGGACGGGTGAGCAGTTCTTC. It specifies CASSLTSGTGEQFF.

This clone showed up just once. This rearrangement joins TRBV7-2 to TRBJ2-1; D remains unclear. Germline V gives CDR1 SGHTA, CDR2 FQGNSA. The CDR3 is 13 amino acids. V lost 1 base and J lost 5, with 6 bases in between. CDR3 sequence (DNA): TGTGCCAGCAGCTTAGGCCAGAACAATGAGCAGTTCTTC. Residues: CASSLGQNNEQFF.

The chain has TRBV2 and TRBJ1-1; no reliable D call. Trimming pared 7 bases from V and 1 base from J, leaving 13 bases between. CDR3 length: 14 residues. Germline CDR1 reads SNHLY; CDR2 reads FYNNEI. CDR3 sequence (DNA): TGTGCCAGCATTTATTCGAACACGAACACTGAAGCTTTCTTT. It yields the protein CASIYSNTNTEAFF.

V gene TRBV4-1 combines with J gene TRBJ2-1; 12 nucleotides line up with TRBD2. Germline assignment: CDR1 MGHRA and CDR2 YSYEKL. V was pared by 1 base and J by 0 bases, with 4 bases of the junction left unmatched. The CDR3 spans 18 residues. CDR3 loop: CASSQGLAGVFSYNEQFF. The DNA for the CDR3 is TGCGCCAGCAGCCAAGGACTAGCGGGAGTATTCTCCTACAATGAGCAGTTCTTC.

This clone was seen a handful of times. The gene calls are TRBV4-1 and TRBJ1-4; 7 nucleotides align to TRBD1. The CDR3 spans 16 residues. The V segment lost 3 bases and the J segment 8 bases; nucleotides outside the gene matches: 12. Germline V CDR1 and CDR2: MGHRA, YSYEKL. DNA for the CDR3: TGCGCCAGCAGCCATCCCACCGGGACAGTTGAGGAAAAACTGTTTTTT. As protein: CASSHPTGTVEEKLFF.

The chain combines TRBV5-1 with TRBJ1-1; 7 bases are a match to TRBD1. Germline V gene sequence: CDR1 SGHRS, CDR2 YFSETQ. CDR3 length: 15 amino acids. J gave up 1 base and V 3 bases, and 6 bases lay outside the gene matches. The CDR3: CASSSTGTANTEAFF. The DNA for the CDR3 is TGCGCCAGCAGCTCCACCGGGACAGCGAACACTGAAGCTTTCTTT.

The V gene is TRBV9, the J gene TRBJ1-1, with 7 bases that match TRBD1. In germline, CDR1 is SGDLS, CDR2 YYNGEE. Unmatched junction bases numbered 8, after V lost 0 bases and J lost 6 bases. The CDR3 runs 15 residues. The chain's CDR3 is CASSVEVQGRSEAFF. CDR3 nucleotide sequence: TGTGCCAGCAGCGTAGAGGTACAGGGGAGGTCTGAAGCTTTCTTT. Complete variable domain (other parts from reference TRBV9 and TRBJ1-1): DSGVTQTPKHLITATGQRVTLRCSPRSGDLSVYWYQQSLDQGLQFLIQYYNGEERAKGNILERFSAQQFPDLHSELNLSSLELGDSALYFCASSVEVQGRSEAFFGQGTRLTVV.

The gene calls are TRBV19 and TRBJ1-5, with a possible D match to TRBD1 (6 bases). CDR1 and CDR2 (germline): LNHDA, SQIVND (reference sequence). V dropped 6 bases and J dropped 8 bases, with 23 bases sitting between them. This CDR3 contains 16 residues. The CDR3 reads CASSRHRGGRVEPQHF. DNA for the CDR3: TGTGCCAGTAGCCGTCACCGGGGGGGGCGCGTCGAGCCCCAGCATTTT.

CDR3 coding DNA: TGTGCCTGGAGTGTACGGGACAGGCCAGAAAAACTGTTTTTT. It translates to CAWSVRDRPEKLFF. This chain connects TRBV30 to TRBJ1-4; TRBD1 aligns across 8 bases. The CDR3 loop spans 14 amino acids. The germline gives CDR1 GTSNPN, CDR2 SVGIG (reference sequence). With V trimmed by 0 bases and J by 8 bases, 5 bases remained unmatched.

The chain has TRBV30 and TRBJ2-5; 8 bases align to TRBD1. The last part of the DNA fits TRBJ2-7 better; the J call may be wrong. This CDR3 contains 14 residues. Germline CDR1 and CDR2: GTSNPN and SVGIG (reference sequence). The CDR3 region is CAWSEGTGGYEQYF. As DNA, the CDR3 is TGTGCCTGGAGTGAAGGTACAGGGGGCTACGAGCAGTACTTC.

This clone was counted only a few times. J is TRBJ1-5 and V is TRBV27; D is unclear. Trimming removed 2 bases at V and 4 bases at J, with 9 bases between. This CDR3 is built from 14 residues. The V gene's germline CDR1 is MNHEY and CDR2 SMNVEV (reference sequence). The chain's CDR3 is CASSLNRENQPQHF. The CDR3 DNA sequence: TGTGCCAGCAGTTTAAATAGGGAGAATCAGCCCCAGCATTTT.

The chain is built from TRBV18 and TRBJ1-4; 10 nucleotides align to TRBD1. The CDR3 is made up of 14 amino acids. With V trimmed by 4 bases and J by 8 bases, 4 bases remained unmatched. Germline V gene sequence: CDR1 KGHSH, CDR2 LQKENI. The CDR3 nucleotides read TGTGCCAGCTCACGAGGGACAGGGGCAGAAAAACTGTTTTTT. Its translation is CASSRGTGAEKLFF.

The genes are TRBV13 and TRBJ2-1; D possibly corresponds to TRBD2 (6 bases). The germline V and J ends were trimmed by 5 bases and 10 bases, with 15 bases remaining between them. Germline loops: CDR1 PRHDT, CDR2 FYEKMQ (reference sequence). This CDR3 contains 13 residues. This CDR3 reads CASSPRLDAEQFF. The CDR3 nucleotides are TGTGCCAGCAGCCCTCGACTAGACGCCGAGCAGTTCTTC.

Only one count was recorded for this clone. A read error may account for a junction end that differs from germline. The CDR3 reads CASSAPNDRDFYF. DNA for the CDR3: TGTGCCAGCAGCGCGCCGAATGACAGGGACTTTTACTTT. The genes are TRBV5-8 and TRBJ1-1; TRBD1 matches at 7 bases. Germline lookup yields CDR1 SGHTS and CDR2 YDEGEE. The CDR3 consists of 13 residues.

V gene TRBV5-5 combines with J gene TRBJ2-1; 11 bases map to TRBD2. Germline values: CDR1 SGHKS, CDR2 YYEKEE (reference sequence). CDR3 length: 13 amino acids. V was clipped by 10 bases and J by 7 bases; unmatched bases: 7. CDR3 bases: TGTGCCTGCGGGGTAGCGGGAGGGAATGAGCAGTTCTTC. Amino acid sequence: CACGVAGGNEQFF.

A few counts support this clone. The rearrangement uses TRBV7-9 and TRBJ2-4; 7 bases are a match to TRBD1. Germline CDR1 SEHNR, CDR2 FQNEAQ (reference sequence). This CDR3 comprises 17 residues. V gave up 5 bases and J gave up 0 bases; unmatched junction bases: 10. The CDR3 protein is CASSVLQGSEAKNIQYF. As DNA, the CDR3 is TGTGCCAGCAGCGTATTACAGGGGAGTGAAGCCAAAAACATTCAGTACTTC.